The rows below give T cell receptor beta chains drawn from one sample of a study of control samples from healthy donors and cancer patients. Assay used: immunoSEQ multiplex PCR; TCRdb lists only in-frame clones, some missing. The sample gives a few hundred thousand clones, about 93% of which show up once; approximately 6.3% is in the top ten. The specimen sequenced was PBMCs. The receptors here all came from a man aged 40-55 years with head and neck cancer. The CDR3 runs from the conserved cysteine through the conserved F or W. The order of the fields is D gene, clone size, V gene, J gene, CDR3 DNA, CDR3 protein. D genes are given only for firm matches. Clone size is stated in some rows and not others, as once, few, many or a class when expanded.

.	.	TRBV5-1	TRBJ2-1	TGCGCCAGCAGCCCTAGTCTCAGGGTATTTCAACACAATGAGCAGTTCTTC	CASSPSLRVFQHNEQFF
.	.	TRBV3-1/TRBV3-2	TRBJ2-2	TGTGCCAGCAGCCAAGACAGGGGGGCAAACACCGGGGAGCTGTTTTTT	CASSQDRGANTGELFF
.	.	TRBV7-9	TRBJ2-7	TGTGCCAGCAGCTTAGAAAGGAGCTCCTACGAGCAGTACTTC	CASSLERSSYEQYF
.	.	TRBV7-7	TRBJ2-5	TGTGCTAGCAGCTTGACAGGTCAAGGGACCCAGTACTTC	CASSLTGQGTQYF
.	.	TRBV27	TRBJ1-2	TGTGCCAGCAGTTCTCAGGGTACTAACTATGGCTACACCTTC	CASSSQGTNYGYTF
TRBD2	.	TRBV4-2	TRBJ2-5	TGTGCCAGCAGCCAAGTAGTGGGACTAGCGGAGGGAGAGACCCAGTACTTC	CASSQVVGLAEGETQYF
.	few	TRBV28	TRBJ1-1	TGTGCCAGCAGTCCGGTCCCGTCTGGTGGCACTGAAGCTTTCTTT	CASSPVPSGGTEAFF
.	few	TRBV25-1	TRBJ1-2	TGTGCCAGCAGTGAATTCGTGTCAGGGAAGGAGCATGGCTACACCTTC	CASSEFVSGKEHGYTF
.	.	TRBV29-1	TRBJ1-3	TGCAGCGGAATCGTGAGCTCTGGAAACACCATATATTTT	CSGIVSSGNTIYF
TRBD1	.	TRBV13	TRBJ1-1	TGTGCCAGCAGCTTAAACAGGGGGAACACTGAAGCTTTCTTT	CASSLNRGNTEAFF
.	.	TRBV4-2	TRBJ2-1	TGTGCCAGCAGCCAAGATCCCCAGTTACTCTACAATGAGCAGTTCTTC	CASSQDPQLLYNEQFF